This T cell receptor beta chain derives from a study of cytomegalovirus exposure and HLA in healthy donors. Findings and limits, study-wide: With DRB1 most and HLA-C fewest, TCR association rates differed between HLA loci in a later analysis.

This clone was seen a few times. The target antigen is unknown. The PCR had 60 Vbeta and 13 Jbeta primers. Profiling relied on immunoSEQ multiplex PCR, and the TCRdb table lists in-frame clones only, not all of them. The profile shows about 160,000 clones, roughly 80% of them singletons. This CDR3 has 14 residues. Deletions cut 5 bases from V and 7 bases from J, with 14 bases between. Germline-derived CDR1 and CDR2 are LGHNA and YSLEER. The sequence was obtained from a man aged 25 to 45 in good health and CMV-seronegative. The rearrangement links TRBV4-3 to TRBJ2-2, with D unclear. What was sequenced was PBMCs. The CDR3 DNA is TGCGCCAGCAGCTTCCGTCAGGTTGTCGGGGAGCTGTTTTTT. This codes for CASSFRQVVGELFF.